This T cell receptor beta chain was sequenced during a study of cytomegalovirus exposure and HLA in healthy donors. Overall study findings and caveats: There were fewer than 200 TCR beta chains listed as cytomegalovirus-associated.

The data were produced by immunoSEQ multiplex PCR, yet TCRdb's version contains in-frame clones alone and is incomplete. This table holds 150,000 to 200,000 clones, about 81% found once. A word on this clone: Antigen unknown.

Trimming took off 5 bases at V and 11 bases at J, with 10 bases between the two ends. The CDR3 extends over 10 amino acids. The V gene's germline CDR1 is MNHEY and CDR2 SVGAGI. The chain joins TRBV6-5 to TRBJ2-7; D gene unclear. Sequenced material: PBMCs. This clonotype was sampled from a woman aged 30 to 39 in good health and CMV-seronegative. The CDR3 protein is CASSELREYF. The CDR3 coding sequence is TGTGCCAGCAGTGAACTACGAGAGTACTTC.